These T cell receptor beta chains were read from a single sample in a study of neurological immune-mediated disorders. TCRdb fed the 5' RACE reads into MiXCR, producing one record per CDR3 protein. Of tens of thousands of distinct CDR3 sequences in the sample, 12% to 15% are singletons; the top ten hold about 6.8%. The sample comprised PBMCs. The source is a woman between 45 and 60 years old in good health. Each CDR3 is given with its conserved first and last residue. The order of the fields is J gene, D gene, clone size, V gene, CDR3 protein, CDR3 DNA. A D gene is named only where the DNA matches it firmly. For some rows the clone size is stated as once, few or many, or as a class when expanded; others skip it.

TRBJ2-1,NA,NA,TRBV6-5,CASSNGGADNEQFF,TGTGCCAGCAGTAACGGGGGCGCTGATAATGAGCAGTTCTTC
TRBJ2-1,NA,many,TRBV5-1,CASRKEFAYNEQFF,TGCGCCAGCAGGAAGGAATTTGCCTACAATGAGCAGTTCTTC
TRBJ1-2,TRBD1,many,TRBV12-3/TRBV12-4,CASSITGTGNYGYTF,TGTGCCAGCAGCATAACCGGGACAGGCAACTATGGCTACACCTTC
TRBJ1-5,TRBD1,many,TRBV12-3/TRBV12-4,CASKPGQVNQPQHF,TGTGCCAGCAAACCCGGACAGGTCAATCAGCCCCAGCATTTT
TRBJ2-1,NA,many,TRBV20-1,CSASPGGGANDNEQFF,TGCAGTGCTAGCCCAGGGGGGGGGGCTAACGACAATGAGCAGTTCTTC
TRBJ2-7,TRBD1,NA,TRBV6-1,CAISESGTGLYEQYF,TGTGCCATCAGTGAAAGTGGGACAGGGCTCTACGAGCAGTACTTC
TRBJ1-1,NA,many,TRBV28,CASSTGTLNTEAFF,TGTGCCAGCAGCACCGGGACATTGAACACTGAAGCTTTCTTT
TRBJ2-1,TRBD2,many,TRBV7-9,CASSLSLAGSYNEQFF,TGTGCCAGCAGCCTTTCACTAGCGGGGTCCTACAATGAGCAGTTCTTC
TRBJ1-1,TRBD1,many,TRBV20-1,CSASPGGIFLEAFF,TGCAGTGCTTCACCAGGGGGCATCTTCCTTGAAGCTTTCTTT
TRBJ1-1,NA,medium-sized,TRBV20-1,CSVEGVGNTEAFF,TGCAGTGTAGAGGGGGTAGGAAACACTGAAGCTTTCTTT
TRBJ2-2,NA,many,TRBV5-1,CASSLVSGRMNTGELFF,TGCGCCAGCAGCTTGGTTTCGGGAAGAATGAACACCGGGGAGCTGTTTTTT
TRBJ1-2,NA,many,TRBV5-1,CASSLAGLGAGNYGYTF,TGCGCCAGCAGCTTGGCGGGTCTTGGGGCAGGAAACTATGGCTACACCTTC
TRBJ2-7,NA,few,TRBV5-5,CASSLNPGMRYEQYF,TGTGCCAGCAGCTTGAACCCGGGAATGAGGTACGAGCAGTACTTC
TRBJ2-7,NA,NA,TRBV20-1,CSARGGDLGEQYF,TGCAGTGCTAGAGGAGGTGATTTGGGCGAGCAGTACTTC
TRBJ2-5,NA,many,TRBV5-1,CASSLLATQETQYF,TGCGCCAGCAGCTTATTAGCGACCCAAGAGACCCAGTACTTC
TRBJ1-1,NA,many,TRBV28,CASSSRTGEAFF,TGTGCCAGCAGTTCTAGGACCGGAGAAGCTTTCTTT
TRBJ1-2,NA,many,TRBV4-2,CASSQERGGPTYGYTF,TGTGCCAGCAGCCAAGAACGCGGTGGCCCGACTTATGGCTACACCTTC
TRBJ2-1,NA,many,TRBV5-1,CASSLRPGHNEQFF,TGCGCCAGCAGCTTGAGGCCAGGACACAATGAGCAGTTCTTC
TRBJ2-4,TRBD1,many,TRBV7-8,CASSSTGGKNIQYF,TGTGCCAGCAGCTCGACAGGGGGGAAAAACATTCAGTACTTC
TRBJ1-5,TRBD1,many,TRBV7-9,CASSPAGGDQPQHF,TGTGCCAGCAGCCCTGCAGGGGGCGACCAGCCCCAGCATTTT
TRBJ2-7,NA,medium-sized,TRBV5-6,CASSFSGRGSYEQYF,TGTGCCAGCAGCTTCTCGGGCAGGGGTTCCTACGAGCAGTACTTC
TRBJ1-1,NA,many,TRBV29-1,CSVEENPGGTEAFF,TGCAGCGTTGAAGAAAACCCAGGAGGAACTGAAGCTTTCTTT
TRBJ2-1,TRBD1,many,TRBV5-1,CASKGQGAYNEQFF,TGCGCCAGCAAAGGTCAGGGGGCCTACAATGAGCAGTTCTTC
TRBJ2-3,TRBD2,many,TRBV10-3,CAISPGTSGIVDTQYF,TGTGCCATCAGTCCCGGGACTAGCGGGATCGTAGATACGCAGTATTTT